What follows describes a single TCR beta chain. The data originate from a study of T-cell memory formation after mild COVID-19. TCRdb called the 5' RACE reads again in MiXCR, with one record for every CDR3 protein. This table has approximately 100,000 distinct CDR3 sequences, nearly 25% appearing once. The clonotype originates from a man between 18 and 29 years old who had mild COVID-19 (a few samples of this study predate the infection). Cell type and time point are not known. Specimen: PBMCs or a T cell subset sorted from them (not recorded which).

The CDR3: CASSYSPTSGGAQTGELFF. CDR3 nucleotides: TGTGCCAGCAGTTACTCGCCGACTAGCGGGGGGGCACAGACCGGGGAGCTGTTTTTT. The chain recombines TRBV6-2 or TRBV6-3 with TRBJ2-2, with 14 bases lining up with TRBD2. The CDR3 is 19 amino acids. Germline V CDR1 and CDR2: MNHEY, SVGEGT. Trimming cost V 0 bases and J 5 bases; bases outside gene matches: 8.